Shown below are 30 T cell receptor beta chains from a single sample sequenced in a study of T cell clonality in common variable immunodeficiency. Using immunoSEQ multiplex PCR, the repertoire was profiled, and TCRdb retains in-frame clones only, with some absent. In total the sample includes some 38,000 clones, none of them seen once. The sample was peripheral blood mononuclear cells. These receptor sequences come from a person between 18 and 75 years old in good health.

This clone was detected many times. The CDR3 DNA, read in part, is TGTGCCAGCAGCCAACTAACTAGCGGGAGGCACTACGAG. Protein sequence: CASSQLTSGRHYE. The full CDR3 protein is CASSQLTSGRHYEQYF. J is TRBJ2-7 and V is TRBV14, with 12 bases identical to TRBD2. The CDR3 is cut off 3 residues early in the read; its end comes from the germline J gene. The CDR3 loop spans 16 amino acids. Per the germline V gene, CDR1 is SGHDN and CDR2 is FVKESK. V shed 2 bases, J shed 3 bases, and the junction held 5 bases outside the gene matches.

This clone was picked up many times. Read coverage stops 3 residues before the CDR3 terminus; the germline J gene supplies the remainder. The chain is built from TRBV29-1 and TRBJ2-5; D tentatively reads TRBD1 or TRBD2 (5 bases each). V was pared by 7 bases and J by 4 bases, with 16 bases between. The CDR3 is 13 amino acids. Germline loops: CDR1 SQVTM, CDR2 ANQGSEA. The CDR3 sequence: CSGGVQRGETQYF. The CDR3 DNA, read in part, is TGCAGCGGAGGTGTGCAGAGGGGAGAGACC.

This clone was recorded at least ten times. The observed sequence ends 3 residues before the CDR3 terminus, with the missing tail filled in from the germline J gene. The genes are TRBV7-2 and TRBJ2-3, with TRBD2 as a possible D gene (5 bases). The CDR3 covers 11 residues. V lost 6 bases to trimming and J lost 6 bases, with 7 bases between them. From germline, CDR1 is SGHTA and CDR2 FQGNSA. The CDR3 DNA, read in part, is TGTGCCAGCAGGGGCGGGGATACG. Its translation: CASRGGDT. In full, the CDR3 is CASRGGDTQYF.

This clone was counted ten times or more. The CDR3 extends 3 residues past the end of the read, so its final part is completed from the germline J gene. The chain recombines TRBV7-2 with TRBJ2-1; D is ambiguous. CDR3 length: 14 residues. V shed 5 bases and J shed 9 bases, with 17 bases lying between them. Germline V gives CDR1 SGHTA, CDR2 FQGNSA. Incomplete CDR3 DNA: TGTGCCAGCAGCCCCGGGTGGAGTAGCCCTGAG. Translation: CASSPGWSSPE. The CDR3 as a whole reads CASSPGWSSPEQFF.

In this sample, this clone turned up many times. The sequenced fragment ends 3 residues before the CDR3 boundary, so the rest is inferred from the germline J gene. The V and J genes are TRBV11-3 and TRBJ1-2; D is possibly TRBD1 (6 bases). CDR1 and CDR2 from the germline V gene are SGHNT and YENEEA. The length of the CDR3 is 13 residues. V was trimmed by 5 bases and J by 6 bases, leaving 13 bases between them. CDR3 bases read: TGTGCCAGCAGCCGCACAGGGTTTGATGGC. Translation: CASSRTGFDG. The full-length CDR3 reads as CASSRTGFDGYTF.

This clone was seen at least ten times. The read falls 3 residues short of the CDR3 end, and the missing part is taken from the germline J gene. The V gene is TRBV7-8, the J gene TRBJ2-2, with D maybe TRBD1 (6 bases). Trimming left V 4 bases short and J 7 bases short, with 16 bases between. This CDR3 contains 15 residues. Germline V gene data show CDR1 as SGHVS and CDR2 as FQNEAQ. Partial CDR3 DNA: TGTGCCAGCAGCTGGCGCAGGGGTCGCAACGGGGAG. Translating gives CASSWRRGRNGE. In full, the CDR3 reads CASSWRRGRNGELFF.

This clone has a count of ten or more. The CDR3 loop reads CASSSAGGRETQYF. CDR3 DNA (partial): TGTGCCAGCAGTTCGGCAGGGGGCAGGGAGACC. The chain couples TRBV6-2 or TRBV6-3 to TRBJ2-5; 8 bases match TRBD1. The sequence runs out 3 residues before the end of the CDR3; the remainder is reconstructed from the germline J gene. V lost 4 bases to trimming and J lost 5 bases; unmatched junction nucleotides: 6. CDR1 and CDR2 from the germline V gene are MNHEY and SVGEGT. This CDR3 is built from 14 residues.

This clone was found many times. The CDR3 extends 3 residues past the end of the read, so its final part is completed from the germline J gene. This chain uses TRBV20-1 with TRBJ1-3; weak D call: TRBD1 (5 bases). Trimming pared 7 bases from V and 4 bases from J, leaving 8 bases between. CDR1 is DFQATT, CDR2 SNEGSKA, per germline (reference sequence). The CDR3 spans 11 residues. The part of the CDR3 DNA that was read is TGCAGTGTGGGGCTAGGAAACACC. Its protein is CSVGLGNT. The whole CDR3 protein reads CSVGLGNTIYF.

In its sample, this clone was seen many times. Read coverage stops 3 residues before the CDR3 terminus; the germline J gene supplies the remainder. The chain couples TRBV5-1 to TRBJ2-2; D not certain. Trimming cost V 0 bases and J 8 bases, with 5 bases left between them. Germline CDR1 reads SGHRS; CDR2 reads YFSETQ. This CDR3 spans 12 amino acids. The sequenced part of the CDR3 DNA is TGCGCCAGCAGCTTGGAGGGTGGGGAG. This gives the protein CASSLEGGE. The complete CDR3 protein is CASSLEGGELFF. The full variable domain, completed using reference TRBV5-1 and TRBJ2-2, is KAGVTQTPRYLIKTRGQQVTLSCSPISGHRSVSWYQQTPGQGLQFLFEYFSETQRNKGNFPGRFSGRQFSNSRSEMNVSTLELGDSALYLCASSLEGGELFFGEGSRLTVL.

In its sample, this clone was seen many times. The read comes to an end 3 residues before the CDR3 does, leaving the germline J gene to fill in the end. The chain has TRBV14 and TRBJ2-7; 10 positions agree with TRBD1. Germline V lookup: CDR1 SGHDN, CDR2 FVKESK. The CDR3 consists of 14 residues. V lost 4 bases to trimming and J lost 6 bases; unmatched junction nucleotides: 6. CDR3 DNA, as far as it was read: TGTGCCAGCAGCCCCCGGGACAGGGGCCCCGAG. Translated, it gives CASSPRDRGPE. From start to end, the CDR3 is CASSPRDRGPEQYF. The full variable domain, in which reference TRBV14 and TRBJ2-7 provide the parts outside the CDR3, is EAGVTQFPSHSVIEKGQTVTLRCDPISGHDNLYWYRRVMGKEIKFLLHFVKESKQDESGMPNNRFLAERTGGTYSTLKVQPAELEDSGVYFCASSPRDRGPEQYFGPGTRLTVT.

This clone occurred many times. The read terminates 3 residues ahead of where the CDR3 ends, so the germline J gene completes it. This chain uses TRBV5-6 with TRBJ1-5, with a possible D match to TRBD1 (5 bases). The CDR3 extends over 13 amino acids. Germline CDR1 is SGHDT and CDR2 is YYEEEE. The V and J ends lost 4 bases and 7 bases respectively, with 12 bases between them. CDR3 DNA, as far as it was read: TGTGCCAGCAGCCAGGGTGAGGGGCAGCCC. It yields the protein CASSQGEGQP. The entire CDR3 is CASSQGEGQPQHF.

This clone has ten or more counts. The sequenced fragment ends 3 residues before the CDR3 boundary, so the rest is inferred from the germline J gene. This chain joins TRBV30 and TRBJ2-2; maybe TRBD2 (6 bases). Germline CDR1 is GTSNPN and CDR2 is SVGIG (reference sequence). This CDR3 spans 13 amino acids. V was cut by 3 bases and J by 3 bases, with 8 bases left in between. CDR3 in amino acids: CAWSWGDTGELFF. CDR3 DNA, as far as it was read: TGTGCCTGGAGCTGGGGGGACACCGGGGAG.

There are many counts of this clone. The read ends 3 residues early relative to the CDR3; the germline J gene fills the gap. The rearrangement uses TRBV5-1 and TRBJ1-2; D is ambiguous. This CDR3 is 13 amino acids long. V lost 4 bases and J lost 3, with 10 bases in between. Germline V lookup: CDR1 SGHRS, CDR2 YFSETQ. The sequenced CDR3 bases are TGCGCCAGCAGCCAAAACCGGGACTATGGC. Its protein product is CASSQNRDYG. The entire CDR3 protein is CASSQNRDYGYTF.

This clone was counted many times. CDR3 sequence: CASSLLDRGDEQYF. Incomplete CDR3 DNA: TGTGCCAGCAGCTTATTGGACAGGGGTGACGAG. This chain joins TRBV7-8 and TRBJ2-7; TRBD1 matches 9 bases. Read sequence stops 3 residues before the CDR3 end, and the germline J gene provides the missing end. CDR1 and CDR2 (germline): SGHVS, FQNEAQ. The CDR3 runs to 14 residues. V dropped 2 bases and J dropped 5; count of bases not matched to a gene: 4.

This clone was counted at least ten times. From the germline J gene comes the end of the CDR3, since the read stops 3 residues before it. This rearrangement joins TRBV7-2 to TRBJ1-2; possible D gene TRBD1, 6 bases. The germline V gene encodes CDR1 SGHTA and CDR2 FQGNSA. This CDR3 contains 15 residues. The V gene lost 6 bases and the J gene lost 5 bases, with 19 bases spanning the gap. The CDR3 bases that were read are TGTGCCAGCAGTATGTTCCCACAGGGAAATTATGGC. This translates into CASSMFPQGNYG. The full CDR3 protein is CASSMFPQGNYGYTF.

This clone was seen at least ten times. The read halts 3 residues ahead of the CDR3 end, with the missing end drawn from the germline J gene. The chain carries TRBV6-2 or TRBV6-3 and TRBJ1-5; D remains unclear. The CDR3 contains 16 residues. V was shortened by 1 base and J by 1 base, with 11 bases between the two germline ends. Germline CDR1 reads MNHEY; CDR2 reads SVGEGT. Incomplete CDR3 DNA: TGTGCCAGCAGTTACTTGAAGTTACTGAGCAATCAGCCC. It specifies CASSYLKLLSNQP. The whole CDR3 sequence reads CASSYLKLLSNQPQHF.

This clone has at least ten counts. The CDR3 extends 3 residues past the end of the read, so its final part is completed from the germline J gene. This sequence joins TRBV7-9 and TRBJ2-3; the D gene is possibly TRBD1 (6 bases). The CDR3 sequence is 14 residues long. Germline lookup yields CDR1 SEHNR and CDR2 FQNEAQ (reference sequence). V dropped 3 bases and J dropped 2 bases, with 9 bases sitting between them. The CDR3 DNA, read in part, is TGTGCCAGCAGCTTGGGACATTACACAGATACG. It yields the protein CASSLGHYTDT. The whole CDR3 is CASSLGHYTDTQYF.

This clone was observed many times. The read falls 3 residues short of the CDR3 end, and the missing part is taken from the germline J gene. This rearrangement joins TRBV27 to TRBJ1-1; no clear D gene. The CDR3 has 16 amino acids. V gave up 7 bases and J gave up 0 bases, with 18 bases separating them. Germline V gene sequence: CDR1 MNHEY, CDR2 SMNVEV (reference sequence). CDR3 residues: CASNHLTSGVNTEAFF. Partial CDR3 DNA: TGTGCCAGCAACCATTTAACTTCCGGGGTGAACACTGAA.

This clone was found many times. The read gets to within 3 residues of the CDR3 end, and the germline J gene fills in the rest. The chain employs TRBV7-8 and TRBJ2-1, with TRBD2 identical over 7 bases. Trimming removed 5 bases from V and 5 bases from J; junction bases left unmatched: 9. The CDR3 is 15 amino acids. Germline loops: CDR1 SGHVS, CDR2 FQNEAQ. The DNA read from the CDR3 is TGTGCCAGCAGCCCCCTTGGGACTACCAACAATGAG. It is translated as CASSPLGTTNNE. The entire CDR3 protein is CASSPLGTTNNEQFF.

This clone showed up many times. The CDR3 extends 3 residues past the end of the read, so its final part is completed from the germline J gene. The chain combines TRBV2 with TRBJ1-3, with 9 bases identical to TRBD1. Germline trimming cut 10 bases from V and 0 bases from J; bases unmatched to any gene: 7. There are 15 residues in the CDR3. Germline CDR1 SNHLY, CDR2 FYNNEI. The part of the CDR3 DNA that was read is TGTGCCACCTCGGGACAGGGCTACTCTGGAAACACC. Its translation: CATSGQGYSGNT. From start to end, the CDR3 is CATSGQGYSGNTIYF. Full variable domain (missing parts from reference TRBV2 and TRBJ1-3): EPEVTQTPSHQVTQMGQEVILRCVPISNHLYFYWYRQILGQKVEFLVSFYNNEISEKSEIFDDQFSVERPDGSNFTLKIRSTKLEDSAMYFCATSGQGYSGNTIYFGEGSWLTVV.

The sample holds many counts of this clone. The read falls 3 residues short of the CDR3 end, and the missing part is taken from the germline J gene. The V and J genes are TRBV20-1 and TRBJ2-3, with 9 bases that match TRBD1. Germline loops: CDR1 DFQATT, CDR2 SNEGSKA (reference sequence). The length of the CDR3 is 16 residues. V gave up 1 base and J gave up 3 bases; unmatched junction bases: 8. CDR3 DNA (partial): TGCAGTGCTAGAGCCAAGACAGGGGGAGGGACAGATACG. Its protein is CSARAKTGGGTDT. The CDR3 reads in full as CSARAKTGGGTDTQYF.

This clone was picked up many times. The sequence runs out 3 residues before the end of the CDR3; the remainder is reconstructed from the germline J gene. The chain recombines TRBV11-2 with TRBJ1-2, with a possible D match to TRBD1 (6 bases). Per the germline V gene, CDR1 is SGHAT and CDR2 is FQNNGV. This CDR3 contains 13 residues. V shed 6 bases and J shed 2 bases, with 10 bases lying between them. The CDR3 spells CASRKGQNYGYTF. CDR3 DNA, as far as it was read: TGTGCCAGCAGGAAAGGACAGAACTATGGC.

This clone was observed many times. The read ends 3 residues shy of where the CDR3 ends; the end is completed using the germline J gene. The genes are TRBV19 and TRBJ2-5, with D possibly matching TRBD1 (6 bases). CDR3 size: 16 residues. Trimming cost V 1 base and J 0 bases, with 12 bases left between them. Germline lookup yields CDR1 LNHDA and CDR2 SQIVND (reference sequence). CDR3 bases read: TGTGCCAGTAGTATAGTTGGCAGGGGTAACCAAGAGACC. This gives the protein CASSIVGRGNQET. The entire CDR3 protein is CASSIVGRGNQETQYF. The full variable domain, its missing parts supplied by reference TRBV19 and TRBJ2-5, is DGGITQSPKYLFRKEGQNVTLSCEQNLNHDAMYWYRQDPGQGLRLIYYSQIVNDFQKGDIAEGYSVSREKKESFPLTVTSAQKNPTAFYLCASSIVGRGNQETQYFGPGTRLLVL.

This clone was seen many times. The CDR3 end lies 3 residues beyond the end of the read and is filled in from the germline J gene. V is TRBV20-1 and J is TRBJ2-1; D uncertain. Between the trimmed V and J ends, which lost 6 bases and 2 bases, there was a span of 14 bases. The length of the CDR3 is 14 residues. In germline, CDR1 is DFQATT, CDR2 SNEGSKA (reference sequence). Here the CDR3 reads CSAIYSFAYNEQFF. The CDR3 DNA, read in part, is TGCAGTGCCATATACAGTTTCGCCTACAATGAG.

Here the CDR3 reads CAWSVELRAYGQYF. CDR3 DNA, as far as it was read: TGTGCCTGGAGTGTTGAACTGCGGGCCTATGGT. The J gene is TRBJ2-4, the V gene TRBV30; possibly TRBD2 for D (5 bases). The missing CDR3 end, 3 residues past where the read stops, is filled in from the germline J gene. Germline V gene sequence: CDR1 GTSNPN, CDR2 SVGIG (reference sequence). CDR3 length: 14 residues.

This clone was observed at least ten times. The missing CDR3 end, 3 residues past where the read stops, is filled in from the germline J gene. The chain recombines TRBV9 with TRBJ2-7; D perhaps matches TRBD2 (6 bases). Germline CDR1 and CDR2: SGDLS and YYNGEE. Trimming left V 0 bases short and J 2 bases short, with 9 bases between. This CDR3 spans 14 amino acids. CDR3 DNA (partial): TGTGCCAGCAGCGTAGGGGACTCGGCCTACGAG. Translating gives CASSVGDSAYE. The entire CDR3 is CASSVGDSAYEQYF.

This clone has a count of ten or more. CDR3 DNA (partial): TGTGCCAGCAGCTTAACTAGCTCCTACAATGAG. Translating it yields CASSLTSSYNE. The whole CDR3 reads CASSLTSSYNEQFF. The chain carries TRBV7-9 and TRBJ2-1, with a possible D match to TRBD2 (5 bases). Read coverage stops 3 residues before the CDR3 terminus; the germline J gene supplies the remainder. Germline V lookup: CDR1 SEHNR, CDR2 FQNEAQ (reference sequence). The CDR3 contains 14 residues. V lost 2 bases to trimming and J lost 0 bases, with 5 bases between them.

This clone was seen at least ten times. The read stops 3 residues short of the end of the CDR3; the missing end is completed from the germline J gene. The chain recombines TRBV7-9 with TRBJ1-2, with D perhaps TRBD1 (5 bases). The CDR3 is 14 amino acids. CDR1 and CDR2 (germline): SEHNR, FQNEAQ (reference sequence). The V gene lost 4 bases and the J gene lost 6 bases, with 15 bases spanning the gap. The CDR3: CASSSAQEKDGYTF. CDR3 DNA (partial): TGTGCCAGCAGCTCCGCACAGGAGAAGGATGGC.

This clone was counted many times. The read terminates 3 residues ahead of where the CDR3 ends, so the germline J gene completes it. The rearrangement links TRBV4-2 to TRBJ2-7, with D unresolved. The CDR3 covers 17 residues. The germline V gene encodes CDR1 LGHNA and CDR2 YNFKEQ. V was cut by 0 bases and J by 0 bases, with 15 bases left in between. The sequenced part of the CDR3 DNA is TGTGCCAGCAGCCAAGATGGCCCCGGCGGCAACTCCTACGAG. Protein sequence: CASSQDGPGGNSYE. The entire CDR3 reads CASSQDGPGGNSYEQYF.

This clone was seen a handful of times. The read ends 3 residues shy of where the CDR3 ends; the end is completed using the germline J gene. The genes are TRBV5-1 and TRBJ2-7; D remains unclear. This CDR3 contains 12 residues. In germline, CDR1 is SGHRS, CDR2 YFSETQ. Trimming removed 3 bases at V and 3 bases at J, with 7 bases between. The CDR3 sequence: CASSSTFYEQYF. The CDR3 bases that were read are TGCGCCAGCAGCTCGACTTTCTACGAG.